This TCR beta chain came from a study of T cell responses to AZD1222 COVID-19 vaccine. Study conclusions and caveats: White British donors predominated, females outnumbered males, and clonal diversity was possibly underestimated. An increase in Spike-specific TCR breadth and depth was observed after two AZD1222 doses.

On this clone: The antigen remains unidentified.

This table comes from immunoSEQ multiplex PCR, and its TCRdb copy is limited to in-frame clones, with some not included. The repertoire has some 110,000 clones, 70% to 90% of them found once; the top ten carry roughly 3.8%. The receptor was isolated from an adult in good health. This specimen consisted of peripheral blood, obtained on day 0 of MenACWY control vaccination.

The CDR3 bases are TGTGCCAGCAGCTCCTTACAACAAGAGACCCAGTACTTC. Encoded protein: CASSSLQQETQYF. V and J are TRBV7-2 and TRBJ2-5; no firm D call. Deletions cut 4 bases from V and 2 bases from J, with 8 bases between. This CDR3 is 13 amino acids long. Germline lookup yields CDR1 SGHTA and CDR2 FQGNSA.